The 26 T cell receptor beta chains below come from one sample, sequenced in a study of identical twins. TCRdb called the 5' RACE reads again in MiXCR, with one record for every CDR3 protein. The sample has approximately 220,000 distinct CDR3 sequences, roughly 7.5% seen once. This sample also belongs to another study, concerning yellow fever vaccine responses in identical twins.

The sample was memory (CD45RO+) T cells sorted from blood. These receptors were collected from a woman between 18 and 29 years old in good health.

The table lists this clonotype with many counts. The gene calls are TRBV6-1 and TRBJ1-2; D remains unclear. The V and J ends lost 4 bases and 2 bases respectively, with 14 bases between them. The CDR3 is 15 amino acids. Germline V gene data show CDR1 as MNHNS and CDR2 as SASEGT. CDR3 sequence reads: CASSARTTQNYGYTF. CDR3 bases: TGTGCCAGCAGTGCCCGAACGACACAGAACTATGGCTACACCTTC.

There are many counts of this clonotype. The chain has TRBV20-1 and TRBJ2-1; D call uncertain. Trimming pared 6 bases from V and 4 bases from J, leaving 7 bases between. Germline V gives CDR1 DFQATT, CDR2 SNEGSKA (reference sequence). The CDR3 consists of 11 residues. The CDR3 DNA is TGCAGTGCCCTCCGGTACAATGAGCAGTTCTTC. It specifies CSALRYNEQFF.

This clonotype was picked up many times. V usage is TRBV11-1 and J usage is TRBJ2-2; 14 positions agree with TRBD2. The V gene's germline CDR1 is SGHAT and CDR2 FQDESV (reference sequence). The CDR3 extends over 18 amino acids. V lost 3 bases to trimming and J lost 6 bases; unmatched junction nucleotides: 9. The CDR3 sequence: CASSFGTSGRWSAGELFF. The CDR3 bases are TGTGCCAGCAGCTTCGGGACTAGCGGGAGATGGTCCGCCGGGGAGCTGTTTTTT.

This clonotype has ten or more counts. The chain combines TRBV28 with TRBJ2-1; D is possibly TRBD2 (5 bases). Germline CDR1 MDHEN, CDR2 SYDVKM. Trimming stripped 4 bases from V and 0 bases from J, with 16 bases between. This CDR3 contains 17 residues. The CDR3 reads CASSSLGRGGSYNEQFF. The CDR3 region has the DNA TGTGCCAGCAGTTCTCTGGGTCGGGGTGGCTCCTACAATGAGCAGTTCTTC. The entire variable domain, with the rest obtained from reference TRBV28 and TRBJ2-1, is as follows: DVKVTQSSRYLVKRTGEKVFLECVQDMDHENMFWYRQDPGLGLRLIYFSYDVKMKEKGDIPEGYSVSREKKERFSLILESASTNQTSMYLCASSSLGRGGSYNEQFFGPGTRLTVL.

This clonotype was seen repeatedly, ten times or more. The V and J genes are TRBV5-6 and TRBJ2-3; no firm D call. The CDR3 contains 14 residues. Per the germline V gene, CDR1 is SGHDT and CDR2 is YYEEEE. V lost 1 base and J 5 bases, leaving 11 bases between the germline ends. CDR3 nucleotide sequence: TGTGCCAGCAGCTTGTTAGGGCCAATAGATACGCAGTATTTT. Translating it yields CASSLLGPIDTQYF.

V is TRBV30 and J is TRBJ2-7; 11 bases align to TRBD1. This CDR3 has 17 amino acids. After removal of 0 bases from V and 0 bases from J, the junction contained 7 bases not matched to a gene. CDR1 is GTSNPN and CDR2 is SVGIG in the germline V gene (reference sequence). DNA for the CDR3: TGTGCCTGGAGTGTAAGAGGGGACAGGGGGTTCTCCTACGAGCAGTACTTC. Residues: CAWSVRGDRGFSYEQYF.

Many counts were recorded for this clonotype. The chain links TRBV5-1 to TRBJ1-6; D is undetermined. This CDR3 has 15 residues. The V end was cut by 4 bases, the J end by 7 bases, with 15 bases between. Germline V gene data show CDR1 as SGHRS and CDR2 as YFSETQ. CDR3 in DNA: TGCGCCAGCAGCCCCATGACGGCGGCCAATTCACCCCTCCACTTT. The encoded protein is CASSPMTAANSPLHF.

This chain connects TRBV4-3 to TRBJ2-1, with a weak D call TRBD2 (6 bases). CDR1 is LGHNA, CDR2 YSLEER, per germline. V dropped 1 base and J dropped 4 bases, with 11 bases sitting between them. The length of the CDR3 is 15 residues. CDR3 in DNA: TGCGCCAGCAGCCAAGGGGGGGACCCTTACAATGAGCAGTTCTTC. The encoded protein is CASSQGGDPYNEQFF.

This clonotype was seen repeatedly, ten times or more. The rearrangement uses TRBV7-2 and TRBJ2-1; D remains unclear. The CDR3 has 12 residues. The V gene lost 7 bases and the J gene lost 3 bases, with 7 bases spanning the gap. CDR1 and CDR2 from the germline V gene are SGHTA and FQGNSA. The DNA for the CDR3 is TGTGCCAGCACCCCTTTCTACAATGAGCAGTTCTTC. Translating it yields CASTPFYNEQFF.

This clonotype has only a few counts. This CDR3 reads CASSEPGQGMRRTLFF. The CDR3 DNA reads as TGTGCCAGCAGCGAACCGGGACAGGGTATGAGGCGGACGCTGTTTTTT. This rearrangement joins TRBV6-1 to TRBJ2-2; 9 bases are shared with TRBD1. Trimming cost V 6 bases and J 13 bases; bases outside gene matches: 18. Germline CDR1 is MNHNS and CDR2 is SASEGT. CDR3 length: 16 amino acids.

The rearrangement uses TRBV7-2 and TRBJ2-7; D is tentatively TRBD1 or TRBD2 (6 bases each). The V end was cut by 3 bases, the J end by 9 bases, with 15 bases between. Germline values: CDR1 SGHTA, CDR2 FQGNSA. The CDR3 is 13 residues long. Here the CDR3 reads CASSLGGARGQYF. DNA for the CDR3: TGTGCCAGCAGCTTGGGCGGGGCCAGGGGGCAGTACTTC.

This clonotype was seen a handful of times. The chain recombines TRBV6-4 with TRBJ2-3; 12 bases line up with TRBD1. Germline V lookup: CDR1 MRHNA, CDR2 SNTAGT. V shed 2 bases, J shed 4 bases, and the junction held 7 bases outside the gene matches. The CDR3 runs 17 residues. The CDR3 nucleotides read TGTGCCAGCAGTGACGGAGCGGGACAGGGGGCCGCAGATACGCAGTATTTT. It codes for CASSDGAGQGAADTQYF.

There are a few counts of this clonotype. The chain combines TRBV3-1 with TRBJ2-3; 8 nucleotides align to TRBD1. This CDR3 contains 15 residues. With 4 bases clipped from V and 4 bases from J, the junction kept 7 bases outside the gene matches. Germline CDR1 LGHDT, CDR2 YNNKEL (reference sequence). For the CDR3, the DNA is TGTGCCAGCAGCCGACAGGGGAATAGCGCAGATACGCAGTATTTT. This translates into CASSRQGNSADTQYF.

This clonotype was detected many times. This chain joins TRBV12-3 or TRBV12-4 and TRBJ2-5; D may be TRBD1 or TRBD2 (5 bases each). V lost 2 bases to trimming and J lost 5 bases, with 9 bases between them. This CDR3 is 13 amino acids long. The CDR3 here is CASSLLEGETQYF. The CDR3 DNA reads TGTGCCAGCAGTTTACTCGAGGGGGAGACCCAGTACTTC.

Ten or more counts support this clonotype. The chain uses TRBV5-1 and TRBJ2-7; 7 bases are a match to TRBD1. V lost 1 base, J lost 3 bases, and 7 bases stayed unmatched. Germline CDR1 reads SGHRS; CDR2 reads YFSETQ. CDR3 size: 15 residues. Written as DNA, the CDR3 is TGCGCCAGCAGCTTGCCAGGACAGGCTCTCTACGAGCAGTACTTC. This encodes CASSLPGQALYEQYF.

This clonotype was counted at least ten times. The J gene is TRBJ2-5, the V gene TRBV12-3 or TRBV12-4; the match to TRBD2 covers 8 bases. With 4 bases clipped from V and 2 bases from J, the junction kept 3 bases outside the gene matches. The length of the CDR3 is 14 residues. CDR3 loop: CASSYGGGQETQYF. CDR3 DNA sequence: TGTGCCAGCAGTTATGGCGGGGGGCAAGAGACCCAGTACTTC.

The rearrangement joins TRBV7-9 to TRBJ2-3; 9 nucleotides agree with TRBD2. Germline values: CDR1 SEHNR, CDR2 FQNEAQ (reference sequence). With V trimmed by 5 bases and J by 4 bases, 7 bases remained unmatched. The CDR3 has 15 amino acids. The CDR3 nucleotides are TGTGCCAGCAGCCAGCTAGCGGGGCGATCAGATACGCAGTATTTT. The encoded protein is CASSQLAGRSDTQYF.

This clonotype was found a few times. The chain couples TRBV27 to TRBJ1-1, with D unresolved. CDR3 size: 13 residues. V lost 6 bases and J 0 bases, leaving 8 bases between the germline ends. CDR1 MNHEY and CDR2 SMNVEV come from the germline V gene (reference sequence). The CDR3 is CASRKRVNTEAFF. The CDR3 DNA sequence: TGTGCCAGCAGAAAAAGGGTGAACACTGAAGCTTTCTTT.

This clonotype has just a few counts. V is TRBV5-1 and J is TRBJ2-3; the match to TRBD2 covers 10 bases. The CDR3 extends over 18 amino acids. V shed 0 bases, J shed 3 bases, and the junction held 10 bases outside the gene matches. The germline V gene encodes CDR1 SGHRS and CDR2 YFSETQ. The CDR3 loop is CASSLEQMGLARTDTQYF. DNA for the CDR3: TGCGCCAGCAGCTTGGAACAGATGGGACTAGCGCGAACAGATACGCAGTATTTT. The whole variable domain, remainder taken from reference TRBV5-1 and TRBJ2-3, is KAGVTQTPRYLIKTRGQQVTLSCSPISGHRSVSWYQQTPGQGLQFLFEYFSETQRNKGNFPGRFSGRQFSNSRSEMNVSTLELGDSALYLCASSLEQMGLARTDTQYFGPGTRLTVL.

This clonotype was seen many times. This sequence joins TRBV5-1 and TRBJ2-1, with 8 bases identical to TRBD2. Germline V gives CDR1 SGHRS, CDR2 YFSETQ. The length of the CDR3 is 17 residues. V shed 3 bases and J 6 bases; nucleotides not matched to a gene: 14. The CDR3 region is CASSSLAGAGGGNEQFF. CDR3 sequence (DNA): TGCGCCAGCAGCTCGTTGGCTGGGGCGGGAGGTGGCAATGAGCAGTTCTTC.

Comment on this clonotype: A read error may account for a junction end that differs from germline. The V and J genes are TRBV7-2 and TRBJ2-7; 7 positions match TRBD1. The CDR3 sequence is 14 residues long. In germline, CDR1 is SGHTA, CDR2 FQGNSA. The CDR3 nucleotides read TGTCCCAGCAGCAACCGGGACAGCTCCTACGAGCAGTACTTC. Protein: CPSSNRDSSYEQYF. Full variable domain (rest looked up from reference TRBV7-2 and TRBJ2-7): GAGVSQSPSNKVTEKGKDVELRCDPISGHTALYWYRQSLGQGLEFLIYFQGNSAPDKSGLPSDRFSAERTGGSVSTLTIQRTQQEDSAVYLCPSSNRDSSYEQYFGPGTRLTVT.

This clonotype was counted a few times. Here the CDR3 DNA reads TGTGCCAGCAGCGTAGGACCCGGTCCTCGCGGGGGGATGCCTGAGCAGTTCTTC. This translates into CASSVGPGPRGGMPEQFF. The chain recombines TRBV9 with TRBJ2-1, with 8 bases fitting TRBD2. Germline lookup yields CDR1 SGDLS and CDR2 YYNGEE. Trimming cost V 0 bases and J 9 bases; bases outside gene matches: 17. This CDR3 is 18 amino acids long. The complete variable domain, with remaining parts taken from reference TRBV9 and TRBJ2-1, reads DSGVTQTPKHLITATGQRVTLRCSPRSGDLSVYWYQQSLDQGLQFLIQYYNGEERAKGNILERFSAQQFPDLHSELNLSSLELGDSALYFCASSVGPGPRGGMPEQFFGPGTRLTVL.

The CDR3 coding sequence is TGCGCCAGCAGCTTGGAGCCGGCAGCTGCCTACGAGCAGTACTTC. Translation gives CASSLEPAAAYEQYF. The chain recombines TRBV5-1 with TRBJ2-7; D gene uncertain. There are 15 residues in the CDR3. Germline V gene data show CDR1 as SGHRS and CDR2 as YFSETQ. Trimming removed 0 bases at V and 2 bases at J, with 12 bases between.

This clonotype was observed at least ten times. The chain recombines TRBV12-3 or TRBV12-4 with TRBJ2-1; TRBD2 matches at 10 bases. V lost 4 bases and J lost 8; bases outside the gene matches: 5. The CDR3 has 14 amino acids. CDR3 amino acids: CASSSSGGADEQFF. The CDR3 region has the DNA TGTGCCAGCAGTTCCAGCGGGGGGGCCGATGAGCAGTTCTTC.

In this sample, this clonotype turned up a few times. This chain links TRBV6-2 or TRBV6-3 with TRBJ2-6; 8 bases line up with TRBD1. V lost 2 bases and J lost 8; bases outside the gene matches: 11. This CDR3 region has 17 residues. Germline loops: CDR1 MNHEY, CDR2 SVGEGT. The CDR3 here is CASSYEIDRGAPNVLTF. CDR3 bases: TGTGCCAGCAGTTACGAAATCGACAGGGGAGCTCCCAACGTCCTGACTTTC.

This clonotype was seen a few times. This chain uses TRBV7-2 with TRBJ1-1; tentatively, D is TRBD1 (5 bases). Germline V CDR1 and CDR2: SGHTA, FQGNSA. The CDR3 sequence is 14 residues long. Trimming left V 5 bases short and J 3 bases short, with 13 bases between. CDR3 bases: TGTGCCAGCAGCCAAGCGGGGCAGTACACTGAAGCTTTCTTT. This encodes CASSQAGQYTEAFF.